These 10 T cell receptor beta chains share one sample of origin, sequenced in a study of blood T cell repertoires in COVID-19. Assay: immunoSEQ multiplex PCR; the TCRdb copy retains only in-frame clones and omits some. The profile covers about 170,000 clones, with approximately 87% appearing a single time and 9.5% to 12% taken by the ten largest. What was sequenced was peripheral blood. The receptors here all came from a woman in her fifties or sixties with COVID-19, enrolled during active disease.

The chain uses TRBV19 and TRBJ2-7, with 7 nucleotides matching TRBD2. The length of the CDR3 is 15 residues. The V gene end was trimmed by 9 bases and the J gene end by 0 bases; junction bases not matched to a gene: 11. Germline assignment: CDR1 LNHDA and CDR2 SQIVND (reference sequence). This CDR3 reads CASTPSGGSSYEQYF. CDR3 bases: TGTGCCAGCACCCCCTCGGGCGGGAGCTCCTACGAGCAGTACTTC. Using reference TRBV19 and TRBJ2-7 for the parts outside the CDR3, the full variable domain is DGGITQSPKYLFRKEGQNVTLSCEQNLNHDAMYWYRQDPGQGLRLIYYSQIVNDFQKGDIAEGYSVSREKKESFPLTVTSAQKNPTAFYLCASTPSGGSSYEQYFGPGTRLTVT.

The chain couples TRBV7-2 to TRBJ1-1; 8 bases are a match to TRBD1. With 5 bases clipped from V and 8 bases from J, the junction kept 1 base outside the gene matches. The CDR3 has 11 residues. Germline V gene lookup returns CDR1 SGHTA and CDR2 FQGNSA. CDR3 amino acids: CASSRDREAFF. The CDR3 DNA follows: TGTGCCAGCAGCCGGGACAGGGAAGCTTTCTTT.

The chain has TRBV13 and TRBJ2-1; D is unresolved. This CDR3 is built from 19 residues. Trimming shortened V by 4 bases and J by 6 bases, and 28 bases separated the two germline ends. The germline gives CDR1 PRHDT, CDR2 FYEKMQ (reference sequence). The CDR3 here is CASSSPFRYDSISGNEQFF. The CDR3 region has the DNA TGTGCCAGCAGCTCGCCATTCAGATACGACTCCATCTCCGGCAATGAGCAGTTCTTC.

The rearrangement uses TRBV4-3 and TRBJ1-2, with a weak D call TRBD1 (6 bases). Germline V gives CDR1 LGHNA, CDR2 YSLEER. The CDR3 runs to 14 residues. The V gene lost 0 bases and the J gene lost 8 bases, with 13 bases spanning the gap. CDR3 protein: CASSQEEQGEGYTF. The CDR3 nucleotides read TGCGCCAGCAGCCAAGAAGAACAGGGAGAGGGCTACACCTTC.

The chain has TRBV7-3 and TRBJ2-3, with TRBD2 matching over 12 bases. CDR3 length: 16 residues. Germline CDR1 is SGHTA and CDR2 is FQGTGA. J gave up 4 bases and V 5 bases, and 7 bases lay outside the gene matches. In DNA, the CDR3 is TGTGCCAGCAGCATCGAGCTAGCGGGAGGGGCAGATACGCAGTATTTT. Its protein product is CASSIELAGGADTQYF.

The V call is TRBV28, the J call TRBJ2-3; D uncertain. The CDR3 is 14 amino acids. V was cut by 4 bases and J by 0 bases, with 8 bases left in between. Germline V gene sequence: CDR1 MDHEN, CDR2 SYDVKM. CDR3: CASSSSHSTDTQYF. The CDR3 DNA follows: TGTGCCAGCAGTTCATCCCATAGCACAGATACGCAGTATTTT.

This clone was seen a single time. The rearrangement uses TRBV7-9 and TRBJ2-5, with TRBD2 as a possible D gene (5 bases). V lost 4 bases, J lost 5 bases, and 14 bases lay in between. The CDR3 runs to 14 residues. Germline assignment: CDR1 SEHNR and CDR2 FQNEAQ (reference sequence). Here the CDR3 reads CASSSVLPGETQYF. The CDR3 nucleotides are TGTGCCAGCAGCTCTGTCCTTCCGGGGGAGACCCAGTACTTC.

The chain is built from TRBV11-2 and TRBJ1-2; TRBD1 aligns across 10 bases. This CDR3 has 14 amino acids. The germline V gene encodes CDR1 SGHAT and CDR2 FQNNGV. Trimming removed 1 base from V and 8 bases from J; junction bases left unmatched: 4. In nucleotides, the CDR3 is TGTGCCAGCAGCTTAGGGGGACAGGGGTACGGCTACACCTTC. Amino acid sequence: CASSLGGQGYGYTF. Drawing the rest from reference TRBV11-2 and TRBJ1-2, the complete variable domain is EAGVAQSPRYKIIEKRQSVAFWCNPISGHATLYWYQQILGQGPKLLIQFQNNGVVDDSQLPKDRFSAERLKGVDSTLKIQPAKLEDSAVYLCASSLGGQGYGYTFGSGTRLTVV.

The rearrangement joins TRBV6-5 to TRBJ1-5, with D maybe TRBD1 (5 bases). The CDR3 runs 13 residues. Trimming left V 6 bases short and J 4 bases short, with 10 bases between. The germline V gene has CDR1 MNHEY and CDR2 SVGAGI. In DNA, the CDR3 is TGTGCCAGCAGATGGGGCGTAAATCAGCCCCAGCATTTT. This translates into CASRWGVNQPQHF.

V usage is TRBV5-1 and J usage is TRBJ2-2; 9 nucleotides line up with TRBD1. Per the germline V gene, CDR1 is SGHRS and CDR2 is YFSETQ. The CDR3 consists of 15 residues. V shed 2 bases and J 3 bases; nucleotides not matched to a gene: 2. CDR3 coding DNA: TGCGCCAGCAGCTTCGGGGACAGGGACACCGGGGAGCTGTTTTTT. Its translation is CASSFGDRDTGELFF.